This entry lists 25 T cell receptor beta chains sequenced from one sample in a study of cytomegalovirus exposure and HLA in healthy donors. Data came from immunoSEQ multiplex PCR; TCRdb stores just in-frame clones and leaves some out. The table shows fewer than 150,000 clones, with about 88% occurring only once. The material sequenced was PBMCs. Source of these receptors: a man in his thirties or forties in good health and CMV-seronegative.

V gene TRBV6-5 combines with J gene TRBJ1-6, with TRBD1 identical over 7 bases. CDR3 size: 14 residues. Looked up from germline, CDR1 is MNHEY and CDR2 is SVGAGI. V was clipped by 8 bases and J by 9 bases; unmatched bases: 10. CDR3 amino acids: CASRRGTAFSPLHF. The CDR3 nucleotides are TGTGCCAGCCGTAGAGGGACAGCTTTTTCACCCCTCCACTTT.

The chain combines TRBV7-2 with TRBJ2-3; D is undetermined. The germline CDR1 and CDR2 sequences are SGHTA and FQGNSA. V lost 11 bases and J lost 3, with 15 bases in between. The CDR3 is 13 amino acids. The CDR3: CAESPRFTDTQYF. DNA of the CDR3: TGTGCCGAGTCTCCCCGATTTACAGATACGCAGTATTTT.

This clone was detected only once. This sequence joins TRBV5-6 and TRBJ2-7; a possible D gene is TRBD2 (5 bases). The CDR3 runs 12 residues. Germline V CDR1 and CDR2: SGHDT, YYEEEE. The V gene lost 2 bases and the J gene lost 9 bases, with 12 bases spanning the gap. DNA of the CDR3: TGTGCCAGCAGCTTTTATCGGGAAGTGCAGTACTTC. This gives the protein CASSFYREVQYF.

The J gene is TRBJ2-7, the V gene TRBV27, with 7 nucleotides matching TRBD1. V lost 2 bases to trimming and J lost 4 bases; unmatched junction nucleotides: 5. In germline, CDR1 is MNHEY, CDR2 SMNVEV (reference sequence). The CDR3 has 14 amino acids. The CDR3 is CASSLPDRRYEQYF. The DNA of the CDR3 is TGTGCCAGCAGTTTACCGGACAGGAGGTACGAGCAGTACTTC.

This chain links TRBV19 with TRBJ1-4; TRBD1 is a possible D gene (5 bases). Trimming took 3 bases from V and 7 from J, leaving 15 bases between them. Germline CDR1 reads LNHDA; CDR2 reads SQIVND (reference sequence). The CDR3 contains 15 residues. CDR3 sequence (DNA): TGTGCCAGTAGTATCTTCAGCAGGGCGGTTGAAAAACTGTTTTTT. It translates to CASSIFSRAVEKLFF.

DNA of the CDR3: TGCGCCAGCAGCCAAGCTCACTTTGATACGCAGTATTTT. Translating it yields CASSQAHFDTQYF. The chain carries TRBV4-1 and TRBJ2-3, with no clear D. Trimming pared 1 base from V and 6 bases from J, leaving 8 bases between. Germline lookup yields CDR1 MGHRA and CDR2 YSYEKL. The CDR3 loop spans 13 amino acids.

J is TRBJ2-6 and V is TRBV5-6; TRBD2 is a possible D gene (6 bases). CDR3 length: 15 residues. The V end lost 1 base, the J end lost 4 bases, and 9 bases lay between the germline ends. From germline, CDR1 is SGHDT and CDR2 YYEEEE. The CDR3: CASSLSGVGANVLTF. CDR3 coding DNA: TGTGCCAGCAGCTTGTCGGGGGTCGGGGCCAACGTCCTGACTTTC.

This sequence joins TRBV19 and TRBJ1-5; TRBD1 matches 7 bases. The CDR3 has 17 amino acids. The V gene end was trimmed by 9 bases and the J gene end by 5 bases; junction bases not matched to a gene: 19. Looked up from germline, CDR1 is LNHDA and CDR2 is SQIVND (reference sequence). The CDR3 region is CASFSTPTGPVDQPQHF. Here the CDR3 DNA reads TGTGCCAGCTTTTCCACTCCGACAGGGCCGGTAGATCAGCCCCAGCATTTT.

This clone was found once. The rearrangement links TRBV4-3 to TRBJ2-3; TRBD2 aligns across 7 bases. Trimming took 0 bases from V and 6 from J; bases not matched to a gene: 6. The CDR3 spans 15 residues. Germline CDR1 is LGHNA and CDR2 is YSLEER. In DNA, the CDR3 is TGCGCCAGCAGCCAAGAACGGAGGGAGGGGGATACGCAGTATTTT. The encoded protein is CASSQERREGDTQYF.

The chain recombines TRBV5-6 with TRBJ2-1; D might be TRBD1 (6 bases). The germline V gene has CDR1 SGHDT and CDR2 YYEEEE. The CDR3 spans 13 residues. The V and J ends lost 0 bases and 10 bases respectively, with 11 bases between them. The CDR3 loop reads CASSLASGVEQFF. The CDR3 DNA reads TGTGCCAGCAGCTTGGCCTCAGGGGTGGAGCAGTTCTTC.

This chain uses TRBV5-1 with TRBJ2-1; TRBD2 aligns across 10 bases. The CDR3 is 17 residues long. Germline-derived CDR1 and CDR2 are SGHRS and YFSETQ. Trimming removed 5 bases from V and 10 bases from J; junction bases left unmatched: 18. CDR3 residues: CASSWSGRAFKEGEQFF. CDR3 coding DNA: TGCGCCAGCAGTTGGAGCGGGAGGGCCTTCAAAGAGGGCGAGCAGTTCTTC.

The chain uses TRBV5-1 and TRBJ1-3; 7 nucleotides line up with TRBD1. The CDR3 loop spans 16 amino acids. The junction had 3 bases not matched to a gene; V was cut back by 0 bases and J by 0 bases. Germline values: CDR1 SGHRS, CDR2 YFSETQ. The CDR3 DNA reads as TGCGCCAGCAGCTTGGGAGGGACAGCCTCTGGAAACACCATATATTTT. Protein sequence: CASSLGGTASGNTIYF.

V is TRBV4-3 and J is TRBJ2-2; weak D call: TRBD2 (5 bases). The CDR3 runs 15 residues. Trimming shortened V by 0 bases and J by 7 bases, and 12 bases separated the two germline ends. Germline CDR1 and CDR2: LGHNA and YSLEER. DNA of the CDR3: TGCGCCAGCAGCCAAGATTTCGGAGGTATCGGGGAGCTGTTTTTT. Its protein is CASSQDFGGIGELFF.

V is TRBV12-2 and J is TRBJ2-7; no DNA check was done on the table's D call, TRBD2. TRBV12-2 is tagged as a pseudogene. The CDR3 sequence is 20 residues long. The CDR3 is CASRLARALAGESLSYEQYF. CDR3 sequence (DNA): TGTGCAAGTCGCTTAGCGCGAGCCCTAGCGGGAGAATCCCTTTCCTACGAGCAGTACTTC.

The chain recombines TRBV2 with TRBJ2-1, with a weak D call TRBD1 (5 bases). The ends were cut back, 6 bases at V and 7 bases at J, with 16 bases in the middle. Germline V gives CDR1 SNHLY, CDR2 FYNNEI. CDR3 length: 14 residues. In DNA, the CDR3 is TGTGCCAGCAGAACCAGGGAAAGTGATAATGAGCAGTTCTTC. The encoded protein is CASRTRESDNEQFF.

The chain combines TRBV5-6 with TRBJ1-6; 9 nucleotides line up with TRBD1. Losses at the gene ends were 3 bases for V and 7 bases for J; bases not matched to a gene: 14. The CDR3 is 18 amino acids. Germline-derived CDR1 and CDR2 are SGHDT and YYEEEE. CDR3 in DNA: TGTGCCAGCAGCTCAATTGGGACAGGGCCCTTAGGGAATTCACCCCTCCACTTT. Protein: CASSSIGTGPLGNSPLHF. The whole variable domain, remainder taken from reference TRBV5-6 and TRBJ1-6, is DAGVTQSPTHLIKTRGQQVTLRCSPKSGHDTVSWYQQALGQGPQFIFQYYEEEERQRGNFPDRFSGHQFPNYSSELNVNALLLGDSALYLCASSSIGTGPLGNSPLHFGNGTRLTVT.

This chain connects TRBV10-3 to TRBJ1-5; the D gene is possibly TRBD1 (5 bases). The CDR3 length is 12 residues. V shed 6 bases and J shed 4 bases, with 7 bases lying between them. The germline CDR1 and CDR2 sequences are ENHRY and SYGVKD. DNA of the CDR3: TGTGCCATCAGGCAGGGAAATCAGCCCCAGCATTTT. Amino acids: CAIRQGNQPQHF.

This chain uses TRBV5-1 with TRBJ2-3, with 8 bases fitting TRBD2. The CDR3 covers 13 residues. The germline CDR1 and CDR2 sequences are SGHRS and YFSETQ. The V gene end was trimmed by 2 bases and the J gene end by 6 bases; junction bases not matched to a gene: 2. CDR3 residues: CASSLAGVDTQYF. CDR3 DNA sequence: TGCGCCAGCAGCTTAGCGGGAGTCGATACGCAGTATTTT.

V and J are TRBV4-2 and TRBJ2-3; no reliable D call. V gave up 0 bases and J gave up 0 bases, with 4 bases separating them. There are 14 residues in the CDR3. From germline, CDR1 is LGHNA and CDR2 YNFKEQ. The chain's CDR3 is CASSQEASTDTQYF. The CDR3 DNA reads as TGTGCCAGCAGCCAAGAAGCTAGCACAGATACGCAGTATTTT.

The gene calls are TRBV19 and TRBJ2-2, with 7 positions matching TRBD2. V gave up 4 bases and J gave up 7 bases; unmatched junction bases: 12. Germline V gives CDR1 LNHDA, CDR2 SQIVND (reference sequence). The CDR3 has 16 residues. CDR3 DNA sequence: TGTGCCAGTAGTACCGTTCGTGGGAGGGCAAACGGGGAGCTGTTTTTT. Translation: CASSTVRGRANGELFF.

This rearrangement joins TRBV6-1 to TRBJ2-7; 9 nucleotides align to TRBD1. The CDR3 totals 15 residues. The V gene's germline CDR1 is MNHNS and CDR2 SASEGT. V was pared by 3 bases and J by 2 bases, with 5 bases of the junction left unmatched. CDR3 sequence (DNA): TGTGCCAGCAGTGATGACAGGGGGGGGCCCTACGAGCAGTACTTC. This translates into CASSDDRGGPYEQYF.

This clone has just one count. V usage is TRBV30 and J usage is TRBJ1-1; D not resolved. CDR3 size: 15 residues. Trimming pared 2 bases from V and 1 base from J, leaving 14 bases between. Germline V CDR1 and CDR2: GTSNPN, SVGIG (reference sequence). The CDR3 DNA reads TGTGCCTGGAGTCGCGGGAGACGGCCGAACACTGAAGCTTTCTTT. It encodes CAWSRGRRPNTEAFF.

This chain connects TRBV6-5 to TRBJ1-1; no firm D call. This CDR3 is 14 amino acids long. In germline, CDR1 is MNHEY, CDR2 SVGAGI. The V gene lost 1 base and the J gene lost 4 bases, with 10 bases spanning the gap. CDR3 sequence reads: CASSYYRVGTEAFF. The CDR3 coding sequence is TGTGCCAGCAGTTACTACCGGGTGGGCACTGAAGCTTTCTTT.

The J gene is TRBJ2-7, the V gene TRBV7-2; TRBD1 matches at 9 bases. Looked up from germline, CDR1 is SGHTA and CDR2 is FQGNSA. CDR3 size: 15 residues. The trim removed 7 bases at V and 0 bases at J, leaving 7 bases unmatched. CDR3 sequence (DNA): TGTGCCAGCACCCTTGGGGACAGGGACTCCTACGAGCAGTACTTC. Its translation: CASTLGDRDSYEQYF.

This chain joins TRBV5-1 and TRBJ2-7; TRBD2 agrees at 9 bases. Unmatched junction bases numbered 7, after V lost 1 base and J lost 5 bases. The CDR3 has 15 amino acids. In germline, CDR1 is SGHRS, CDR2 YFSETQ. The CDR3 here is CASSLRAGGPNEQYF. The CDR3 DNA reads as TGCGCCAGCAGCTTGCGGGCGGGAGGGCCTAACGAGCAGTACTTC.